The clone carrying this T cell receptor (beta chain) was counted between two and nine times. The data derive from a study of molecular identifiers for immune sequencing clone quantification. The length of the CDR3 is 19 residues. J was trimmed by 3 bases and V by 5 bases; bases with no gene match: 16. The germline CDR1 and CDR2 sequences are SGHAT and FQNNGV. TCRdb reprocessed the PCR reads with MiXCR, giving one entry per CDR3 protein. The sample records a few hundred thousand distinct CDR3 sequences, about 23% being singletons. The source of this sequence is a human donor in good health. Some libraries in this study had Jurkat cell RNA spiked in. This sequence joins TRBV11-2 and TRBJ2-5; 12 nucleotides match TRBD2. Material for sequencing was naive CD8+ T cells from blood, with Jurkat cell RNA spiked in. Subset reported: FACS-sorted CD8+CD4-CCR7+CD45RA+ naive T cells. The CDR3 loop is CASSPRWLAGGPGKETQYF. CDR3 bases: TGTGCCAGCAGCCCCCGTTGGCTAGCGGGAGGGCCGGGGAAAGAGACCCAGTACTTC.